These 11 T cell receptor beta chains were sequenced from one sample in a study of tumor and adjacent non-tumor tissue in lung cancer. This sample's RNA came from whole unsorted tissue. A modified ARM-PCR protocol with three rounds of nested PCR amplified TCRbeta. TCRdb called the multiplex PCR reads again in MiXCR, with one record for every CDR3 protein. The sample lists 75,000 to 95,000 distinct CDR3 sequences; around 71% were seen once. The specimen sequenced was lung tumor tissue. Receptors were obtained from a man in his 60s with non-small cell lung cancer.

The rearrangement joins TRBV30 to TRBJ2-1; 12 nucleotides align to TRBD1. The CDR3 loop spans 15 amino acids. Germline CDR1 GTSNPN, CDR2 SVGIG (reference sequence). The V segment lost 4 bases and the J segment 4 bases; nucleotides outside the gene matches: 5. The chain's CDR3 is CAWMGQGAVYNEQFF. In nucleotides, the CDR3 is TGTGCCTGGATGGGACAGGGGGCCGTTTACAATGAGCAGTTCTTC.

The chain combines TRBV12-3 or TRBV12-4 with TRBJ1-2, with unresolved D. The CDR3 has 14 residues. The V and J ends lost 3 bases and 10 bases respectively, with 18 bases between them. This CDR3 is CASSFGSVVADYTF. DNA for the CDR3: TGTGCCAGCAGTTTCGGTTCAGTGGTTGCTGACTACACCTTC.

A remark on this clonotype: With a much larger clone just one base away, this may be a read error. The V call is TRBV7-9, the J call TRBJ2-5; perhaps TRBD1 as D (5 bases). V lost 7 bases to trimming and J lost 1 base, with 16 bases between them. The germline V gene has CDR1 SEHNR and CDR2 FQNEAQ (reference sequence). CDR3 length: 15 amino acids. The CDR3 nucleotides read TGTGCCAGCACCCCAATAGGACAAACCCAAGAGACCCAGTACTTC. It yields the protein CASTPIGQTQETQYF.

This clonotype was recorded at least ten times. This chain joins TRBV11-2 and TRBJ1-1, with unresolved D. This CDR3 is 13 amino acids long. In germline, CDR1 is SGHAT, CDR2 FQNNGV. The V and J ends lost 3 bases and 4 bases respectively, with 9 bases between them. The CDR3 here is CASSFGEITEAFF. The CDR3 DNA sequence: TGTGCCAGCAGCTTTGGGGAAATCACTGAAGCTTTCTTT.

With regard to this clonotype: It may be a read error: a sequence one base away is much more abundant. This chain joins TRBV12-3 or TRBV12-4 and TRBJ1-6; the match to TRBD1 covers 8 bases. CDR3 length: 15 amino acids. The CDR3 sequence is CASSLWGQDDSLLHF. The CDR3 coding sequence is TGTGCCAGCAGTTTATGGGGACAGGACGATTCACTCCTCCACTTT.

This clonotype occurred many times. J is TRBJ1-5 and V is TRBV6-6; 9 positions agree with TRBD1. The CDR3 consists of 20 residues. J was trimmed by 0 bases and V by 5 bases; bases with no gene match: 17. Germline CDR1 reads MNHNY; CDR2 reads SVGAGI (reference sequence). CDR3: CASSHHWGQGISISNQPQHF. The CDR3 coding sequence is TGTGCCAGCAGTCACCATTGGGGACAGGGTATTTCAATTAGCAATCAGCCCCAGCATTTT.

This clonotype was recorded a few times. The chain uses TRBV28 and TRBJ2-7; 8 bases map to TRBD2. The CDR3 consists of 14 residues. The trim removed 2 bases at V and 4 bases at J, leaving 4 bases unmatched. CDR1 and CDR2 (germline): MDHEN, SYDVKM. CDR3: CASSLSPSGYEQYF. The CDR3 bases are TGTGCCAGCAGTTTAAGCCCTAGCGGGTACGAGCAGTACTTC.

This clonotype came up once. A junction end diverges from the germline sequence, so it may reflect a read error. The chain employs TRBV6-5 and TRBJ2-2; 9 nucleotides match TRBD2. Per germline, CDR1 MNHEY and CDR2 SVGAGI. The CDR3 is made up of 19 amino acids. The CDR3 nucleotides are TGTGCCAGCAGCTACTCGTCGCTAGCGGGGACCCCGAACACCGGGGAGATGTTTTTT. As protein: CASSYSSLAGTPNTGEMFF.

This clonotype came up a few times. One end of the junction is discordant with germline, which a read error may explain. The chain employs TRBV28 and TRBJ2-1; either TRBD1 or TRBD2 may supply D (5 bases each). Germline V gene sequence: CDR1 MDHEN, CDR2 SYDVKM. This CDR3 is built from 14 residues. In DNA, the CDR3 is TGTGCCAGCAGGCCCGGGACGGCGGACAATGAGCAGTCCTTC. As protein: CASRPGTADNEQSF.

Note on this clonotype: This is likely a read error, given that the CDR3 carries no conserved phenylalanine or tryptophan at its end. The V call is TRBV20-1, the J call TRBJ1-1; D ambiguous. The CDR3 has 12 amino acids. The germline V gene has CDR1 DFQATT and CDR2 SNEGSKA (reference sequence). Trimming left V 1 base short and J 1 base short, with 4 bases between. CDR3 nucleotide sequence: TGCAGTGCTAGAGCCTGGAACACTGAAGCTTTCTTA. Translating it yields CSARAWNTEAFL.

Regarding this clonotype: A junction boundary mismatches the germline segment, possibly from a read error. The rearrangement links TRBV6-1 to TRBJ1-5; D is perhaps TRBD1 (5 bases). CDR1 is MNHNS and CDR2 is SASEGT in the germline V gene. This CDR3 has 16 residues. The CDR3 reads CASSETGVRGNQLQHF. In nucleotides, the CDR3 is TGTGCCAGCAGTGAAACGGGGGTCCGGGGCAATCAGCTCCAGCATTTT.